This T cell receptor (beta chain) is from a study of beta chain features in type 1 diabetes (dated 2018 in TCRdb). In the study overall: No differences in mean age, gender distribution, total cell number or subset yield were found between patients and healthy donors. In the study, recently diagnosed type 1 diabetes patients and matched healthy donors were compared on the TCRB repertoires of their sorted circulating CD4+ T cell subsets. Across all samples, some 110,000,000 sorted cells were examined, and cell number per subset correlated strongly with RNA yield. Regulatory and stem cell-like memory subsets were isolated from only 8 patients and roughly eight healthy donors, whereas naive and central memory subsets came from all 28 donors. The investigation overall reported the following: Sequencing cDNA rather than genomic DNA could over-represent highly expressing activated cells, although activation and CD3 levels did not differ between groups. PCR may preferentially amplify shorter templates, but because patient and control samples were amplified and corrected together, any resulting skew would affect both groups equally. Naive, central memory and regulatory TCRB repertoires appeared to be more alike among patients than among healthy donors. Only small numbers of individuals were included in the HLA sub-analyses, which left unresolved whether HLA type had any influence on TCRB rearrangement. Type 1 diabetes patients showed a moderate but significant shortening of TCRB CDR3 length in all four CD4+ subsets. At VDJ recombination sites, patients with type 1 diabetes made fewer insertions and deleted more nucleotides, a pattern implying thymic rearrangement abnormalities.

Each donor gave one peripheral blood draw, averaging approximately 120 mL, which was collected into heparinised tubes. Using a panel that included CD45RO, CCR7, CD25, CD127, CD95 and CD27, naive, central memory, regulatory and stem cell-like memory CD4+ T cells were sorted on a BD FACSAria II. A purity above 98% was achieved for all sorted populations. PBMCs were isolated immediately by Lymphoprep density gradient centrifugation and stained directly without culture. Samples were stained and sorted in pairs, with one healthy donor and one patient per experiment, so that batch effects were minimized. On this clone itself: No antigen is known for it. No much larger clonotype is one base removed from it; base qualities were not supplied.

All of the isolated RNA was reverse transcribed with the High Capacity cDNA Reverse Transcription Kit, so expressed TCRB transcripts were sequenced. Naive, central memory and regulatory T cell samples underwent deep immunoSEQ sequencing, averaging about 3.57 million total reads per sample. Sorted cells were lysed in RLT buffer and RNA was extracted with DNase-treated RNeasy Micro or Mini kits, depending on cell number. Each cell subset was processed on its own to prevent cross-contamination, while patient and healthy donor samples were processed together. Using the immunoSEQ multiplex PCR, TCRB sequences were amplified from cDNA into 87-bp fragments spanning the CDR3 region. Sequencing of the amplicons was performed on the Illumina HiSeq platform. Processing in the source paper ran as follows. Synthetic template baselines were used to correct PCR bias computationally, reads within Hamming distance 2 were collapsed together, and singletons that could not be merged were discarded. By aligning reads against IMGT, V, D and J genes, CDR3 length, and insertions or deletions at six rearrangement sites were assigned. Within each subset, clonotype counts were normalized to the number of sorted cells before true diversity and Gini coefficients were calculated with the tcR R package. The overlap coefficient, calculated on TCRB nucleotide sequences, was used to quantify repertoire sharing. Out-of-frame TCRB sequences from naive cells were analyzed to stand in for the pre-selection repertoire. What TCRdb holds here is the immuneACCESS table cut down to in-frame rearrangements. Part of the clones is not present; checked against another copy, under half of the missing clones reflect an unresolved V gene, and the others are unexplained. Clonal size and the V and J genes are those of that table, whereas D and trimming came from the DNA. Recorded for this sample are hundreds of thousands of clones; 30% of them occurred a single time. Around 0.065% of the sample rests with the top ten.

The material sequenced was naive CD4+ T cells from blood. The sample's cell subset or site label, decoded: true naive CD4+ T cells. This clonotype originated in a young man in good health.

The sequence in DNA is TGTGCCAGCAGCTTAGGGAATTACAATGAGCAGTTCTTC. The encoded protein is CASSLGNYNEQFF. This chain joins TRBV7-7 to TRBJ2-1; the D gene cannot be named for sure. Its CDR3 holds 13 amino acids, cysteine through phenylalanine. Only the CDR3 part of the read is kept: 39 bases, read in frame from the first base. Sequences SSHAT (CDR1) and FNYEAQ (CDR2) are obtained from the germline V gene (reference sequence). V was cut back by 1 base and J by 4 bases, leaving a gap of 5 bases between them.